This TCR beta chain is drawn from a study of blood T cell repertoires in COVID-19. The CDR3 has 15 residues. Germline trimming cut 8 bases from V and 3 bases from J; bases unmatched to any gene: 8. The germline CDR1 and CDR2 sequences are MNHEY and SVGAGI. Produced via immunoSEQ multiplex PCR; TCRdb's table is partial and in-frame only. In the table there are around 260,000 clones, approximately 85% of which are singletons. Material for sequencing was PBMCs or T cells enriched from blood (not recorded which). The chain is built from TRBV6-5 and TRBJ1-1; TRBD1 aligns across 11 bases. The source of this sequence is a woman under 40 who had recovered from COVID-19. The CDR3 DNA sequence: TGTGCCAGCTTCTCCCGGGACAGGGGGTACACTGAAGCTTTCTTT. This encodes CASFSRDRGYTEAFF.